This record concerns one T cell receptor (beta chain) sequence. Its antigen is still unknown. Since a much larger clone is just one base distant, this may be a read error. Amplification of the TCR beta CDR3 (from genomic DNA) was done by two-round multiplex PCR. Individual primers that were specific to each TRBV and TRBJ gene served in first-round PCR. A single record per CDR3 protein comes from TCRdb applying MiXCR to the multiplex PCR reads. The repertoire holds around 27,000 distinct CDR3 sequences, with around 29% as singletons. The data were obtained in a study of prognosis after radiotherapy for stage I lung cancer. Whole-study context: Radiotherapy used SBRT, divided into 3 to 5 fractions and reaching a biologically effective dose of at least 100 Gy.

V was shortened by 7 bases and J by 6 bases, with 13 bases between the two germline ends. Germline CDR1 LNHDA, CDR2 SQIVND (reference sequence). The CDR3 is 13 amino acids. Study-level points and caveats: When patients developed distant metastases, their Shannon entropy after stereotactic body radiation therapy was lower.

A draw of around 5.7 milliliters of peripheral blood took place at each of two time points. The sample was PBMCs, taken before or after stereotactic body radiation therapy (not recorded which). The clonotype originates from a donor at least 50 years old with non-small cell lung cancer. The J gene is TRBJ1-5, the V gene TRBV19, with D perhaps matching TRBD1 (5 bases). In nucleotides, the CDR3 is TGTGCCAGTAATAGAGAGGGGCCTCAGCCCCAGCATTTT. Amino acids: CASNREGPQPQHF.